Below are 13 T cell receptor beta chains sequenced from a single sample in a study of CD8+ T cells in alopecia areata. Treatment given: oral pan-JAK inhibitor, 5-10 mg twice daily. RNA was isolated and reverse transcribed to cDNA, the sequencing template. Sequencing used immunoSEQ multiplex PCR; TCRdb keeps in-frame clones, though not all of them. The sample includes approximately 140,000 clones, approximately 86% of them seen just once. Specimen: CD8+ T cells sorted from blood, collected at week 4, from a patient treated with tofacitinib. The receptors come from a human donor with alopecia areata.

The rearrangement joins TRBV7-6 to TRBJ2-2, with TRBD1 as a possible D gene (6 bases). The germline V gene has CDR1 SGHVS and CDR2 FNYEAQ. The CDR3 loop spans 17 amino acids. The ends were cut back, 5 bases at V and 5 bases at J, with 21 bases in the middle. The CDR3 sequence is CASSPYRQEVGTGELFF. In DNA, the CDR3 is TGTGCCAGCAGCCCCTATCGACAGGAAGTTGGAACCGGGGAGCTGTTTTTT.

The V and J genes are TRBV7-9 and TRBJ1-1, with TRBD1 identical over 7 bases. Germline V CDR1 and CDR2: SEHNR, FQNEAQ (reference sequence). Unmatched junction bases numbered 1, after V lost 4 bases and J lost 8 bases. CDR3 length: 11 amino acids. The DNA for the CDR3 is TGTGCCAGCAGCTCGGACAGGGAAGCTTTCTTT. Amino acids: CASSSDREAFF.

The chain employs TRBV4-2 and TRBJ2-7; no firm D call. The CDR3 covers 13 residues. Trimming cost V 4 bases and J 3 bases, with 10 bases left between them. Germline-derived CDR1 and CDR2 are LGHNA and YNFKEQ. The CDR3 nucleotides read TGTGCCAGCAGCCCTTCGACGATCTACGAGCAGTACTTC. This sequence encodes CASSPSTIYEQYF.

This chain connects TRBV19 to TRBJ2-2; D is unresolved. The V gene lost 3 bases and the J gene lost 4 bases, with 9 bases spanning the gap. In germline, CDR1 is LNHDA, CDR2 SQIVND (reference sequence). The CDR3 length is 14 residues. This chain's CDR3 is CASSIVIITGELFF. CDR3 nucleotides: TGTGCCAGTAGTATTGTTATTATCACCGGGGAGCTGTTTTTT.

The chain links TRBV7-9 to TRBJ2-2; 7 nucleotides match TRBD1. Germline lookup yields CDR1 SEHNR and CDR2 FQNEAQ (reference sequence). Trimming took 10 bases from V and 4 from J; bases not matched to a gene: 6. This CDR3 region has 13 residues. The CDR3: CAIRDSGTGELFF. The CDR3, as DNA: TGTGCCATCCGGGACAGCGGCACCGGGGAGCTGTTTTTT.

This rearrangement joins TRBV7-9 to TRBJ2-5, with 9 bases aligning to TRBD1. The length of the CDR3 is 15 residues. V lost 4 bases and J lost 2; bases outside the gene matches: 5. Germline assignment: CDR1 SEHNR and CDR2 FQNEAQ (reference sequence). CDR3 coding DNA: TGTGCCAGCAGCTACCGGGACAGGGAACAAGAGACCCAGTACTTC. Translated: CASSYRDREQETQYF.

This clone came up a few times. This chain joins TRBV7-9 and TRBJ2-5; D remains ambiguous. CDR1 is SEHNR, CDR2 FQNEAQ, per germline (reference sequence). V gave up 5 bases and J gave up 2 bases, with 6 bases separating them. This CDR3 spans 12 amino acids. For the CDR3, the DNA is TGTGCCAGCAGCCAGATACAAGAGACCCAGTACTTC. It translates to CASSQIQETQYF.

Worth noting for this clone: The sample contains more than one DNA sequence encoding this CDR3. The chain couples TRBV27 to TRBJ2-2, with no clear D. This CDR3 spans 12 amino acids. Germline CDR1 is MNHEY and CDR2 is SMNVEV (reference sequence). The V and J ends lost 5 bases and 2 bases respectively, with 3 bases between them. The CDR3 region is CASSPNTGELFF. The CDR3 nucleotides are TGTGCCAGCAGTCCTAACACCGGGGAGCTGTTTTTT.

The chain uses TRBV30 and TRBJ2-5; D gene unclear. In germline, CDR1 is GTSNPN, CDR2 SVGIG (reference sequence). This CDR3 contains 12 residues. Deletions cut 3 bases from V and 5 bases from J, with 10 bases between. CDR3 in DNA: TGTGCCTGGAGAAGGGTTAGGGAGACCCAGTACTTC. It specifies CAWRRVRETQYF. The full variable domain, with the rest looked up from reference TRBV30 and TRBJ2-5, is SQTIHQWPATLVQPVGSPLSLECTVEGTSNPNLYWYRQAAGRGLQLLFYSVGIGQISSEVPQNLSASRPQDRQFILSSKKLLLSDSGFYLCAWRRVRETQYFGPGTRLLVL.

V and J are TRBV11-2 and TRBJ2-3; the D gene is possibly TRBD2 (5 bases). This CDR3 contains 15 residues. Germline CDR1 is SGHAT and CDR2 is FQNNGV. V gave up 0 bases and J gave up 3 bases, with 10 bases separating them. CDR3: CASSLEVGATDTQYF. The CDR3 DNA sequence: TGTGCCAGCAGCTTAGAAGTGGGAGCGACAGATACGCAGTATTTT.

The chain couples TRBV10-3 to TRBJ2-2; TRBD1 agrees at 8 bases. The CDR3 runs 13 residues. Trimming at V came to 4 bases and at J to 9 bases, leaving 4 bases not matched to a gene. Per germline, CDR1 ENHRY and CDR2 SYGVKD. The CDR3 region is CAISAQGARELFF. CDR3 bases: TGTGCCATCAGTGCCCAGGGGGCCCGGGAGCTGTTTTTT.

The chain employs TRBV29-1 and TRBJ2-3, with 8 bases that match TRBD1. The CDR3 sequence is 14 residues long. Trimming took 6 bases from V and 0 from J; bases not matched to a gene: 5. Germline V CDR1 and CDR2: SQVTM, ANQGSEA. As DNA, the CDR3 is TGCAGCGTACCGGGACAGGCCAGCACAGATACGCAGTATTTT. This encodes CSVPGQASTDTQYF.

V usage is TRBV7-9 and J usage is TRBJ1-1; D call uncertain. CDR3 size: 11 residues. The germline CDR1 and CDR2 sequences are SEHNR and FQNEAQ (reference sequence). V dropped 6 bases and J dropped 6 bases, with 8 bases sitting between them. The CDR3 coding sequence is TGTGCCAGCAGTAAGAGCGCTGAAGCTTTCTTT. Its translation: CASSKSAEAFF.